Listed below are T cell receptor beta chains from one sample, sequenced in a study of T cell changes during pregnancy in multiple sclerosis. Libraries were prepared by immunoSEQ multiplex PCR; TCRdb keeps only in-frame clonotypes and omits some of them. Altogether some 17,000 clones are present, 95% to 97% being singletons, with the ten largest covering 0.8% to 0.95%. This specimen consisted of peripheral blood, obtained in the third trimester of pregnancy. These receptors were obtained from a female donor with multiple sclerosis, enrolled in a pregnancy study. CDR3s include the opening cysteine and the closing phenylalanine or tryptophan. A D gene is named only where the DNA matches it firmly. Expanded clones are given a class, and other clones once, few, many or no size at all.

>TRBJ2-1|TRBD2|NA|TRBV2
CASTLTSGVGNEQFF
TGTGCCAGCACTCTGACTAGCGGGGTAGGCAATGAGCAGTTCTTC
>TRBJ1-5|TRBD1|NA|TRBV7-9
CASSYDRGNQPQHF
TGTGCCAGCAGCTACGACAGGGGGAATCAGCCCCAGCATTTT
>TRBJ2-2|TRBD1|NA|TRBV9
CASTGTGIHTGELFF
TGTGCCAGCACCGGGACAGGGATTCACACCGGGGAGCTGTTTTTT
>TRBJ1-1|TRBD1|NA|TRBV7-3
CASTLTGKDTEAFF
TGTGCCAGCACCCTGACAGGGAAGGACACTGAAGCTTTCTTT
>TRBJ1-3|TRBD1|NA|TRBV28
CASSIGQGASGNTIYF
TGTGCCAGCAGTATCGGACAGGGGGCCTCTGGAAACACCATATATTTT
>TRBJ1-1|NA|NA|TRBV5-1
CASRAQEGTEAFF
TGCGCCAGTCGCGCCCAGGAGGGCACTGAAGCTTTCTTT
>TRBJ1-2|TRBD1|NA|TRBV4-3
CASSQELGGRGYTF
TGCGCCAGCAGCCAAGAGTTAGGGGGCCGTGGCTACACCTTC
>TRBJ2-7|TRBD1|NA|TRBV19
CASSKGQSYEQYF
TGTGCCAGTAGTAAGGGACAGTCCTACGAGCAGTACTTC
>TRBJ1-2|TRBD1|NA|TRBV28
CASKPGGYGYGYTF
TGTGCCAGCAAACCAGGGGGCTACGGCTATGGCTACACCTTC
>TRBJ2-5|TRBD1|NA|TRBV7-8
CASSSDRGHGETQYF
TGTGCCAGCAGCTCGGACAGGGGGCATGGGGAGACCCAGTACTTC
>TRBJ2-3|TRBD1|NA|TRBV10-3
CAISGSGTVPDTQYF
TGTGCCATCAGTGGCTCCGGGACAGTACCAGATACGCAGTATTTT
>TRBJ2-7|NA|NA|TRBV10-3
CAISERGLTSSYEQYF
TGTGCCATCAGTGAGAGGGGACTTACTAGCTCCTACGAGCAGTACTTC
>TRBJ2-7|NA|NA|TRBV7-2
CASSLGVGSYEQYF
TGTGCCAGCAGCTTAGGCGTCGGCTCCTACGAGCAGTACTTC
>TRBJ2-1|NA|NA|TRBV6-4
CASSSSVETDEQFF
TGTGCCAGCAGTTCCTCGGTGGAGACCGATGAGCAGTTCTTC
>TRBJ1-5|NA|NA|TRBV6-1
CASSGQPQHF
TGTGCCAGCAGCGGGCAGCCCCAGCATTTT
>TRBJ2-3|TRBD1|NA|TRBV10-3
CAISVQGASTDTQYF
TGTGCCATCAGTGTGCAGGGGGCTTCGACAGATACGCAGTATTTT
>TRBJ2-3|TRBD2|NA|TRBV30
CAWSVPLAGYTDTQYF
TGTGCCTGGAGTGTACCTCTAGCGGGATACACAGATACGCAGTATTTT
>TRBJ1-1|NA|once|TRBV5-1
CASSLGQGSEAFF
TGCGCCAGCAGCTTGGGTCAGGGGAGTGAAGCTTTCTTT
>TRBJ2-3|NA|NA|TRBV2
CASSTAGRGTDTQYF
TGTGCCAGCAGTACGGCGGGAAGAGGCACAGATACGCAGTATTTT
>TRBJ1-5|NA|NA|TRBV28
CASSLGGGRQPQHF
TGTGCCAGCAGTCTAGGGGGGGGCCGGCAGCCCCAGCATTTT
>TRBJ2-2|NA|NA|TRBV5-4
CASSGWETGQTNTGELFF
TGTGCCAGCAGCGGTTGGGAGACCGGACAGACGAACACCGGGGAGCTGTTTTTT
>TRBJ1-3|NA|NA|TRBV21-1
CASSKRRRGGLSGNTIYF
TGTGCCAGCAGCAAACGGCGGCGCGGGGGGCTCTCTGGAAACACCATATATTTT
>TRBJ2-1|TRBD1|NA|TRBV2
CASIGPGQGSYNEQFF
TGTGCCAGCATTGGACCGGGACAGGGAAGCTACAATGAGCAGTTCTTC
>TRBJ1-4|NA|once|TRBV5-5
CASTSLGGTNEKLFF
TGTGCCAGCACCTCCCTAGGGGGAACTAATGAAAAACTGTTTTTT
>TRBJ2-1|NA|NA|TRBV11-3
CASSSGSGFDEQFF
TGTGCCAGCAGCTCCGGCTCAGGGTTCGATGAGCAGTTCTTC
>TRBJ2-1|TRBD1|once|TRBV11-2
CASSLDFGTGGEEQFF
TGTGCCAGCAGCTTAGATTTTGGGACAGGGGGCGAAGAGCAGTTCTTC
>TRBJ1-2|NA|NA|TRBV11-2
CASSPPAGSPYGYTF
TGTGCCAGCAGCCCACCCGCCGGTTCCCCCTATGGCTACACCTTC
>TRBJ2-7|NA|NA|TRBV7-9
CASSLMANGKYEQYF
TGTGCCAGCAGCTTAATGGCCAACGGGAAGTACGAGCAGTACTTC
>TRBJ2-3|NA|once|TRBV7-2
CASSRDTDTQYF
TGTGCCAGCAGTCGAGACACAGATACGCAGTATTTT
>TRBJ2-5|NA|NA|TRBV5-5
CASSLQGVRETQYF
TGTGCCAGCAGCTTACAGGGAGTAAGAGAGACCCAGTACTTC
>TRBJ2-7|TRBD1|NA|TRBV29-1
CSARTGISAYEQYF
TGCAGCGCCCGGACAGGGATTAGCGCCTACGAGCAGTACTTC
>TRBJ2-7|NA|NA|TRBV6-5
CASRAPGEQYF
TGTGCCAGCAGGGCCCCGGGTGAGCAGTACTTC
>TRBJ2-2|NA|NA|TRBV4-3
CASSQEREVGELFF
TGCGCCAGCAGCCAAGAGAGGGAAGTCGGGGAGCTGTTTTTT
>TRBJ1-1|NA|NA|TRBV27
CASSTADRNTEAFF
TGTGCCAGCAGTACGGCGGACAGGAACACTGAAGCTTTCTTT
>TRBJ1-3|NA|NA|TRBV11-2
CASSSLGGGGNTIYF
TGTGCCAGCAGTTCGTTAGGGGGTGGTGGAAACACCATATATTTT
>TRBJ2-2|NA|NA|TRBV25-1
CASSESGRTNTGELFF
TGTGCCAGCAGTGAAAGTGGCCGAACGAACACCGGGGAGCTGTTTTTT
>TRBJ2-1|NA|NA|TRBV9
CASSPFPSSYNEQFF
TGTGCCAGCAGCCCTTTTCCGAGCTCCTACAATGAGCAGTTCTTC
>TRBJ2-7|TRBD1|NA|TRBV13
CASSLAGTANYEQYF
TGTGCCAGCAGCTTAGCTGGGACAGCGAACTACGAGCAGTACTTC
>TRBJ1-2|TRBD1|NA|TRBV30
CAWTRDRAGYTF
TGTGCCTGGACCCGGGACAGGGCTGGCTACACCTTC
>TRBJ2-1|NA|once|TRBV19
CASTSSGSSYNEQFF
TGTGCCAGTACCTCCAGCGGTAGCTCCTACAATGAGCAGTTCTTC
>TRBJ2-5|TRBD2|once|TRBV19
CASSIGGGLAGLETQYF
TGTGCCAGTAGTATAGGGGGAGGACTAGCGGGACTGGAGACCCAGTACTTC
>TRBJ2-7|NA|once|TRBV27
CASSSQGAYEQYF
TGTGCCAGCAGTTCCCAGGGCGCCTACGAGCAGTACTTC
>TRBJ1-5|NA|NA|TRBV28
CASSLGTPTGGRSNQPQHF
TGTGCCAGCAGTTTAGGAACCCCTACCGGGGGTCGAAGCAATCAGCCCCAGCATTTT
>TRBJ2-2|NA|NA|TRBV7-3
CASSLTRDTGELFF
TGTGCCAGCAGCTTAACGCGGGACACCGGGGAGCTGTTTTTT
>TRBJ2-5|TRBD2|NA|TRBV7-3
CASSLGGLAGVQTQYF
TGTGCCAGCAGCTTAGGCGGACTAGCGGGAGTTCAGACCCAGTACTTC
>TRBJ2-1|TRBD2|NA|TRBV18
CASSPLTGGTEQFF
TGTGCCAGCTCACCCCTTACGGGGGGAACTGAGCAGTTCTTC
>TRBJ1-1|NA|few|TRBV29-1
CSVEVTNTMNTEAFF
TGCAGCGTTGAAGTAACAAACACAATGAACACTGAAGCTTTCTTT
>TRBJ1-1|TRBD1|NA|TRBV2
CASRMGQLNTEAFF
TGTGCCAGCAGAATGGGACAGCTGAACACTGAAGCTTTCTTT
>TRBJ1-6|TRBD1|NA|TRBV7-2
CASSSGDRWNSPLHF
TGTGCCAGCAGCTCCGGGGACAGGTGGAATTCACCCCTCCACTTT
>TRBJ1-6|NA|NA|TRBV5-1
CASSLDPRSSYNSPLHF
TGCGCCAGCAGCTTGGATCCCCGGAGCTCCTATAATTCACCCCTCCACTTT
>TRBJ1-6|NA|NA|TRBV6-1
CASSVTGYNSPLHF
TGTGCCAGCAGTGTCACAGGGTATAATTCACCCCTCCACTTT
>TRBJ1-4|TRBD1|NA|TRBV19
CASSQSRTGGNEKLFF
TGTGCCAGTAGTCAGTCCCGGACAGGGGGTAATGAAAAACTGTTTTTT
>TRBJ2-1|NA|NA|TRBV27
CASSKLPWSYNEQFF
TGTGCCAGCAGCAAACTACCCTGGTCCTACAATGAGCAGTTCTTC
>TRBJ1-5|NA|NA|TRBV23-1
CASSQVGGGYQPQHF
TGCGCCAGCAGTCAAGTGGGAGGGGGATATCAGCCCCAGCATTTT
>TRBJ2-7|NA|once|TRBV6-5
CASSSWAGRTPYEQYF
TGTGCCAGCAGTTCTTGGGCGGGACGGACTCCTTACGAGCAGTACTTC
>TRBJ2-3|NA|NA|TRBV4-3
CASSLDLADDTQYF
TGCGCCAGCAGTTTAGACTTAGCAGATGATACGCAGTATTTT
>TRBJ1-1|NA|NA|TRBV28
CASNVGAGGIPEAFF
TGTGCCAGCAATGTCGGCGCAGGCGGGATCCCTGAAGCTTTCTTT